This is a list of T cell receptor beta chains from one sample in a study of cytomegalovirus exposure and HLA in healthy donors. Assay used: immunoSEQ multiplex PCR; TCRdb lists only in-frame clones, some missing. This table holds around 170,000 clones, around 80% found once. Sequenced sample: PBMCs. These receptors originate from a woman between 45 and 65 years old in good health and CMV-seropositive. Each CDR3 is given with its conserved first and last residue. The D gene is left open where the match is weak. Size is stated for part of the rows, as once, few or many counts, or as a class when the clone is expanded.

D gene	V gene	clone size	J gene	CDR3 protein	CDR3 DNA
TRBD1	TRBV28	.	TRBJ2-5	CASSTGDEGETQYF	TGTGCCAGCAGTACAGGGGATGAGGGGGAGACCCAGTACTTC
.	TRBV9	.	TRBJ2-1	CASSVAIRDNGQFF	TGTGCCAGCAGCGTAGCGATCAGGGACAATGGGCAGTTCTTC
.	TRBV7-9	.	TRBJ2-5	CASSLADFQETQYF	TGTGCCAGCAGCTTAGCGGACTTCCAAGAGACCCAGTACTTC
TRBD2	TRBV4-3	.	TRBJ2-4	CASSQDEAGGPGFKNIQYF	TGCGCCAGCAGCCAAGATGAGGCGGGAGGGCCGGGATTCAAAAACATTCAGTACTTC
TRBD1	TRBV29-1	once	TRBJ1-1	CSVEGTVLLSEAFF	TGCAGCGTTGAGGGGACAGTTTTATTGAGTGAAGCTTTCTTT
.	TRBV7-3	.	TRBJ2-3	CASSSVAGNNMVTQYF	TGTGCCAGCAGCTCCGTCGCGGGAAATAATATGGTTACGCAGTATTTT
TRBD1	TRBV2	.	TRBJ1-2	CASSPGQGRGYGYTF	TGTGCCAGCAGCCCCGGACAGGGGCGCGGCTATGGCTACACCTTC
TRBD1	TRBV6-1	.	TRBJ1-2	CASSEGTGTGYYGYTF	TGTGCCAGCAGCGAAGGGACAGGGACAGGATACTATGGCTACACCTTC
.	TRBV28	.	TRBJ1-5	CASSPIGGLNQPQHF	TGTGCCAGCAGCCCCATTGGAGGTCTAAATCAGCCCCAGCATTTT
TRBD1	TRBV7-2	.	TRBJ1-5	CASSATGGNQPQHF	TGTGCCAGCAGCGCGACAGGGGGTAATCAGCCCCAGCATTTT
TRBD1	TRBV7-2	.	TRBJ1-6	CASSSRDRGLSSPLHF	TGTGCCAGCAGCTCGCGAGACAGGGGGCTGAGTTCACCCCTCCACTTT
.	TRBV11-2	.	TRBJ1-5	CASSFGYHSNQPQHF	TGTGCCAGCAGCTTCGGGTACCATAGCAATCAGCCCCAGCATTTT
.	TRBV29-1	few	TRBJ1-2	CSVRGRLTMGYTF	TGCAGCGTCCGAGGCCGCCTAACTATGGGCTACACCTTC
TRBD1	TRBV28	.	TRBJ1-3	CASSPEGGGGNTIYF	TGTGCCAGCAGCCCCGAAGGGGGCGGCGGAAACACCATATATTTT
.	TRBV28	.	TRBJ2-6	CASKVTGGANVLTF	TGTGCCAGCAAGGTAACAGGTGGGGCCAACGTCCTGACTTTC
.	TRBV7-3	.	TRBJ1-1	CASTWERLQAGEAFF	TGTGCCAGCACCTGGGAGAGGCTTCAGGCGGGCGAAGCTTTCTTT
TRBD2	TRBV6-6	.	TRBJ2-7	CASATSGGAREQYF	TGTGCCAGTGCGACTAGCGGGGGGGCGAGAGAGCAGTACTTC
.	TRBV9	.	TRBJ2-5	CASSVDSKETQYF	TGTGCCAGCAGCGTGGACAGTAAGGAGACCCAGTACTTC
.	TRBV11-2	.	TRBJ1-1	CASSLVKWTEGLNTEAFF	TGTGCCAGCAGCTTAGTAAAGTGGACAGAGGGATTGAACACTGAAGCTTTCTTT
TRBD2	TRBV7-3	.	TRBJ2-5	CASSKGLVPMETQYF	TGTGCCAGCAGCAAGGGACTAGTACCAATGGAGACCCAGTACTTC
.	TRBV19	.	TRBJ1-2	CASRSPAQSRGYGYTF	TGTGCCAGTAGGTCTCCGGCACAAAGTAGGGGATATGGCTACACCTTC
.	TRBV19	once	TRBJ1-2	CASSRTEGVYGYTF	TGTGCCAGCAGCCGAACTGAAGGGGTCTATGGCTACACCTTC
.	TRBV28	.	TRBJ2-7	CASSLIQGRHEQYF	TGTGCCAGCAGTTTGATCCAGGGAAGGCACGAGCAGTACTTC
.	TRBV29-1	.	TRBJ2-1	CSVVFGSRYNEQFF	TGCAGCGTTGTGTTCGGCTCGAGGTACAATGAGCAGTTCTTC
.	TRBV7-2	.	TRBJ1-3	CASNQGQGLGNTIYF	TGTGCCAGCAACCAGGGGCAGGGCTTGGGAAACACCATATATTTT
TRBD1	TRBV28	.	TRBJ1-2	CASRTGQGRSGYTF	TGTGCCAGCAGGACCGGACAGGGGAGGTCTGGCTACACCTTC
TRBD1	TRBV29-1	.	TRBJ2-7	CSVEVARTGANEQYF	TGCAGCGTTGAAGTGGCACGCACAGGGGCTAACGAGCAGTACTTC
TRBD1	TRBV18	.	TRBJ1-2	CASSPPDAGGSGYTF	TGTGCCAGCTCACCACCGGATGCAGGGGGTAGTGGCTACACCTTC
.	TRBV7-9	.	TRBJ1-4	CASSAGDPTNEKLFF	TGTGCCAGCAGCGCGGGTGATCCAACTAATGAAAAACTGTTTTTT
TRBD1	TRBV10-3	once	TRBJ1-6	CAINGDRSFNSPLHF	TGTGCCATCAACGGGGACAGGAGCTTTAATTCACCCCTCCACTTT
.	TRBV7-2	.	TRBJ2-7	CASSYLSTKWHEQYF	TGTGCCAGCAGCTACCTCTCGACAAAATGGCACGAGCAGTACTTC
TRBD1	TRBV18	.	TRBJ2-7	CASSPPGQAYEQYF	TGTGCCAGCTCACCTCCTGGACAGGCCTACGAGCAGTACTTC
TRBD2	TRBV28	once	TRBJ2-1	CASSLILAGKQGQFF	TGTGCCAGCAGTTTAATCCTAGCGGGAAAGCAAGGGCAGTTCTTC
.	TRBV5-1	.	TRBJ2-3	CASAHSDTSTDTQYF	TGCGCCAGCGCCCACAGTGATACTAGCACAGATACGCAGTATTTT
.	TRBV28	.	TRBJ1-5	CASSLYYSNQPQHF	TGTGCCAGCAGTTTGTACTACAGCAATCAGCCCCAGCATTTT
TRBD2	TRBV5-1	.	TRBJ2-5	CASSPLGTRQETQYF	TGCGCCAGCAGCCCCTTAGGGACTAGGCAAGAGACCCAGTACTTC
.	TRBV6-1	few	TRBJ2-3	CASIRLDPSDTQYF	TGTGCCAGCATCCGACTAGATCCCTCAGATACGCAGTATTTT
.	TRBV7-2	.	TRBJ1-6	CASSSRGGRNNSPLHF	TGTGCCAGCAGCTCCCGCGGGGGAAGGAATAATTCACCCCTCCACTTT
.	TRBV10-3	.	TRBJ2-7	CAIKERDSYEQYF	TGTGCCATCAAAGAACGGGACTCCTACGAGCAGTACTTC
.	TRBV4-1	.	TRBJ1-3	CASSQDIGAGNTIYF	TGCGCCAGCAGCCAAGACATAGGGGCTGGAAACACCATATATTTT
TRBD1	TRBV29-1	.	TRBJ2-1	CSVGDRGHANNEQFF	TGCAGCGTTGGGGACAGGGGGCATGCAAACAATGAGCAGTTCTTC
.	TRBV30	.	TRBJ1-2	CAWRRSPYGYTF	TGTGCCTGGAGGCGGTCCCCCTATGGCTACACCTTC
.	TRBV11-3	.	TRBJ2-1	CASSSRRDNEQFF	TGTGCCAGCAGCTCCCGGCGGGACAATGAGCAGTTCTTC
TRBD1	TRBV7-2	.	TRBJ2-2	CASTPPDRDTGELFF	TGTGCCAGCACCCCACCGGACAGGGACACCGGGGAGCTGTTTTTT
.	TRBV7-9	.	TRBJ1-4	CASSSYLDSPNEKLFF	TGTGCCAGCAGCTCGTACCTCGACAGTCCTAATGAAAAACTGTTTTTT
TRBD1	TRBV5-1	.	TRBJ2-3	CASQTGVATDTQYF	TGCGCCAGCCAAACAGGGGTCGCCACAGATACGCAGTATTTT
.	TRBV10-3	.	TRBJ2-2	CAIGNRDINTGELFF	TGTGCCATCGGAAACCGGGACATTAACACCGGGGAGCTGTTTTTT
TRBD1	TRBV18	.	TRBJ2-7	CASSPGTGIRYEQYF	TGTGCCAGCTCACCAGGGACAGGGATTCGCTACGAGCAGTACTTC
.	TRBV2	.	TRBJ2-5	CASKRVVAQETQYF	TGTGCCAGCAAGAGGGTAGTGGCACAAGAGACCCAGTACTTC
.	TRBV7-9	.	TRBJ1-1	CASSTSRGNEAFF	TGTGCCAGCAGTACATCCCGGGGAAATGAAGCTTTCTTT
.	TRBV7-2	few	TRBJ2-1	CASSLVQGINEQFF	TGTGCCAGCAGCTTAGTCCAGGGAATCAATGAGCAGTTCTTC
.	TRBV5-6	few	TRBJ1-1	CASSSRGQRPGAFF	TGTGCCAGCAGCTCTCGAGGACAGCGCCCGGGAGCTTTCTTT
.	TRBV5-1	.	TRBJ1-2	CASAFSSGLALYGYTF	TGCGCCAGCGCCTTCAGTTCGGGTTTGGCGCTCTATGGCTACACCTTC
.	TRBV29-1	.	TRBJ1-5	CSVSQGFGVQHF	TGCAGCGTTTCACAGGGTTTTGGGGTACAGCATTTT
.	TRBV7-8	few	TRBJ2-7	CASSFGVSYEQYF	TGTGCCAGCAGCTTTGGAGTATCCTACGAGCAGTACTTC
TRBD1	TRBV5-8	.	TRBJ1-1	CASSRQGRAEAFF	TGTGCCAGCAGCCGACAGGGGCGCGCTGAAGCTTTCTTT
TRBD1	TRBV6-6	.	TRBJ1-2	CASSYIGTGGQGGYTF	TGTGCCAGCAGTTACATAGGCACAGGGGGCCAGGGAGGCTACACCTTC
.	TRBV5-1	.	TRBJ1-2	CASSSTVSNYGYTF	TGCGCCAGCAGCTCAACAGTCTCTAACTATGGCTACACCTTC